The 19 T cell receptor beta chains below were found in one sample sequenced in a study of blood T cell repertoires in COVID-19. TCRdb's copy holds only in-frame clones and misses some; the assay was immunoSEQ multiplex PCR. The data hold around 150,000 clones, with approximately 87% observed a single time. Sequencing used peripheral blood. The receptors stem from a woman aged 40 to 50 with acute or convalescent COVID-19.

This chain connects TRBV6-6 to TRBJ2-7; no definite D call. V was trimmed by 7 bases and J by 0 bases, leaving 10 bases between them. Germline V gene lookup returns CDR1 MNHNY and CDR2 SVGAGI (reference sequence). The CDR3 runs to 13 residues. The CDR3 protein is CASTSRSSYEQYF. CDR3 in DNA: TGTGCCAGCACCTCTAGGAGCTCCTACGAGCAGTACTTC.

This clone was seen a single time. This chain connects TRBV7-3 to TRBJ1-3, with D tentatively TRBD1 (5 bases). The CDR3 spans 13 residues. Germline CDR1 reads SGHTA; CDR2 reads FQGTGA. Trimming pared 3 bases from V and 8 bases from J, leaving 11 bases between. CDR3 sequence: CASSFGGGDTIYF. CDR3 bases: TGTGCCAGCAGCTTCGGGGGTGGGGACACCATATATTTT. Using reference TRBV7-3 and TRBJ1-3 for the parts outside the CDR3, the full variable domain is GAGVSQTPSNKVTEKGKYVELRCDPISGHTALYWYRQSLGQGPEFLIYFQGTGAADDSGLPNDRFFAVRPEGSVSTLKIQRTERGDSAVYLCASSFGGGDTIYFGEGSWLTVV.

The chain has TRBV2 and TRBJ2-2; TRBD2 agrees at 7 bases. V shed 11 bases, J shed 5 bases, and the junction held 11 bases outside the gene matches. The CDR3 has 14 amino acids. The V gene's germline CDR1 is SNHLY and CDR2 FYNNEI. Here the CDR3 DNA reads TGTGCCTCAAAAGGGACTAAAGGGACCGGGGAGCTGTTTTTT. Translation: CASKGTKGTGELFF.

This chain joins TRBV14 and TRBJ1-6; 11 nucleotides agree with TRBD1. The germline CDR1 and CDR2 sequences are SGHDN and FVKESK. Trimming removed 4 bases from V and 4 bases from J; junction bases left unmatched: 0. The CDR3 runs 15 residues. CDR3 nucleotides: TGTGCCAGCAGCCGGGACAGGGGGTATAATTCACCCCTCCACTTT. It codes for CASSRDRGYNSPLHF.

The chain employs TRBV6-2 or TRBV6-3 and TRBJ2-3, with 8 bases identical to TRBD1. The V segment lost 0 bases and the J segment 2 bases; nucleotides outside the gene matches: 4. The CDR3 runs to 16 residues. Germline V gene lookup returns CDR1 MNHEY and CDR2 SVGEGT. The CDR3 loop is CASSYSTGVDTDTQYF. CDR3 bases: TGTGCCAGCAGTTACTCGACAGGGGTTGACACAGATACGCAGTATTTT.

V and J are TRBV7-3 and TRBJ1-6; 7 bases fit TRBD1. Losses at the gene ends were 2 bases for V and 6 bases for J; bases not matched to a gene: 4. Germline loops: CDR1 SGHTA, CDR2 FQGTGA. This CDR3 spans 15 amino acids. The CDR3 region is CASSLRGQLNSPLHF. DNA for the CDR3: TGTGCCAGCAGCTTACGGGGACAGCTTAATTCACCCCTCCACTTT. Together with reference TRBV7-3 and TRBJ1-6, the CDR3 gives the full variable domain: GAGVSQTPSNKVTEKGKYVELRCDPISGHTALYWYRQSLGQGPEFLIYFQGTGAADDSGLPNDRFFAVRPEGSVSTLKIQRTERGDSAVYLCASSLRGQLNSPLHFGNGTRLTVT.

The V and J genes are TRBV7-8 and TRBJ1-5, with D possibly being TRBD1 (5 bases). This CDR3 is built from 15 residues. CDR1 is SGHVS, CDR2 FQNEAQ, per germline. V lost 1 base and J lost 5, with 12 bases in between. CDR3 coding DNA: TGTGCCAGCAGCTTAGGGTCAGGGTCCCATCAGCCCCAGCATTTT. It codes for CASSLGSGSHQPQHF. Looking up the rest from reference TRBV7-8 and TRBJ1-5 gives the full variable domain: GAGVSQSPRYKVAKRGQDVALRCDPISGHVSLFWYQQALGQGPEFLTYFQNEAQLDKSGLPSDRFFAERPEGSVSTLKIQRTQQEDSAVYLCASSLGSGSHQPQHFGDGTRLSIL.

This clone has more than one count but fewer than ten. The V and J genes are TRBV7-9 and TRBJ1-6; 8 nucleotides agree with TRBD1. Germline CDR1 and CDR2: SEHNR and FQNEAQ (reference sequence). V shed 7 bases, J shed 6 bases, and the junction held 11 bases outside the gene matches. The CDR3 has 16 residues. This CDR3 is CASNNPTGARNSPLHF. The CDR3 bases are TGTGCCAGCAACAACCCGACAGGGGCGCGTAATTCACCCCTCCACTTT.

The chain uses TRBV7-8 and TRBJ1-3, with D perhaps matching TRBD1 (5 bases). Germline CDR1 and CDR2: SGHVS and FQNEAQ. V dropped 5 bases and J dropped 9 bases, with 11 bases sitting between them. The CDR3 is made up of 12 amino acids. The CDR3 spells CASSPQGVTIYF. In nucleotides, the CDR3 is TGTGCCAGCAGCCCGCAGGGCGTCACCATATATTTT.

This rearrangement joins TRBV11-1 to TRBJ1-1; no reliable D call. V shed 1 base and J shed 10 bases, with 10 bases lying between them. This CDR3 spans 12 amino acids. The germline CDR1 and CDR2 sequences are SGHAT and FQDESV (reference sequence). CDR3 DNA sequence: TGTGCCAGCAGCTTAGGGGCAAATCGAGCTTTCTTT. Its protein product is CASSLGANRAFF.

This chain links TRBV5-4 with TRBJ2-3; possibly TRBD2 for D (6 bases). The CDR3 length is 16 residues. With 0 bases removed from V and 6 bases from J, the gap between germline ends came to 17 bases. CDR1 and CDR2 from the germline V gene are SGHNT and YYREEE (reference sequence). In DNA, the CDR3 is TGTGCCAGCAGCTTGGATCGGAGGGTGGTTTCGGATACGCAGTATTTT. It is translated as CASSLDRRVVSDTQYF.

CDR3 sequence (DNA): TGTGCCATCAGTGAGAGTGGGGGGAAGGAGACCCAGTACTTC. Its protein is CAISESGGKETQYF. This chain uses TRBV10-3 with TRBJ2-5, with a tentative D call TRBD2 (6 bases). V lost 2 bases to trimming and J lost 5 bases, with 12 bases between them. The V gene's germline CDR1 is ENHRY and CDR2 SYGVKD. This CDR3 has 14 residues.

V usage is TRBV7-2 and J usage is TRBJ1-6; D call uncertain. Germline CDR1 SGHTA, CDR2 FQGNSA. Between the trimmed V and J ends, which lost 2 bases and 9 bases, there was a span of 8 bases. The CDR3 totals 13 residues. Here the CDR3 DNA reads TGTGCCAGCAGCTTAAATATGGCTTCACCCCTCCACTTT. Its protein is CASSLNMASPLHF.

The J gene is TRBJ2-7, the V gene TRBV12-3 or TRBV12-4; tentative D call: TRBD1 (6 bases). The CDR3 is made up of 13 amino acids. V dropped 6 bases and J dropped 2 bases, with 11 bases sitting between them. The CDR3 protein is CASSPGVAYEQYF. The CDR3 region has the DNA TGTGCCAGCAGCCCAGGGGTGGCCTACGAGCAGTACTTC.

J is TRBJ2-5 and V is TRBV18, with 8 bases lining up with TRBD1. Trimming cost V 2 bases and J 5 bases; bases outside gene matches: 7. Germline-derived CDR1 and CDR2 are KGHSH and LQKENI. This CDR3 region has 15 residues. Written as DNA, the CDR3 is TGTGCCAGCTCACCAGGGACAGGCCAAGGGGAGACCCAGTACTTC. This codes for CASSPGTGQGETQYF.

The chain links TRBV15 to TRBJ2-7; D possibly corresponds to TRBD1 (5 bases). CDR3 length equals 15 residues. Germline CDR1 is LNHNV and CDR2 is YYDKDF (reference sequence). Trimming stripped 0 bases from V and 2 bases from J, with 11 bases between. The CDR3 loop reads CATSRDVQVTYEQYF. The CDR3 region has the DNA TGTGCCACCAGCAGAGATGTACAGGTCACCTACGAGCAGTACTTC.

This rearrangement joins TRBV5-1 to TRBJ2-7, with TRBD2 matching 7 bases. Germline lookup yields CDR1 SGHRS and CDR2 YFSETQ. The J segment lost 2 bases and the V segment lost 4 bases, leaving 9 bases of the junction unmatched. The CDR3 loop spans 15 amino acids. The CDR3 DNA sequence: TGCGCCAGCAGCGGAGGACTAGGTGGTGCCTACGAGCAGTACTTC. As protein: CASSGGLGGAYEQYF.

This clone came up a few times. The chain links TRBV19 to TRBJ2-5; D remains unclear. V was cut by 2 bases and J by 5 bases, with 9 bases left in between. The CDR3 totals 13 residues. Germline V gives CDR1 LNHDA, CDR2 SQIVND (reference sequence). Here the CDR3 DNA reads TGTGCCAGTAGTATAACAGTAAAGGAGACCCAGTACTTC. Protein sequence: CASSITVKETQYF. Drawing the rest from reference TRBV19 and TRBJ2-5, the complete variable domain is DGGITQSPKYLFRKEGQNVTLSCEQNLNHDAMYWYRQDPGQGLRLIYYSQIVNDFQKGDIAEGYSVSREKKESFPLTVTSAQKNPTAFYLCASSITVKETQYFGPGTRLLVL.

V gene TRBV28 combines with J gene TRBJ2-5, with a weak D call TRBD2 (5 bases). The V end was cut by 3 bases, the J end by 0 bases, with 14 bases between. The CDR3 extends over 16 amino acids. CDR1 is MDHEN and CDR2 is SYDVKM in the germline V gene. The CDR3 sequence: CASSFFQDSYQETQYF. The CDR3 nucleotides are TGTGCCAGCAGTTTTTTCCAGGACTCGTACCAAGAGACCCAGTACTTC. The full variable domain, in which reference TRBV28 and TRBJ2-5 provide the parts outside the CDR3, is DVKVTQSSRYLVKRTGEKVFLECVQDMDHENMFWYRQDPGLGLRLIYFSYDVKMKEKGDIPEGYSVSREKKERFSLILESASTNQTSMYLCASSFFQDSYQETQYFGPGTRLLVL.